This T cell receptor (beta chain) was sequenced during a study of T cell changes during pregnancy in multiple sclerosis. The protocol was immunoSEQ multiplex PCR, while the TCRdb copy is restricted to in-frame clones and leaves out a portion. The sample lists tens of thousands of clones; about 90% were seen once. The CDR3 is 15 amino acids. Germline V gene sequence: CDR1 LNHDA, CDR2 SQIVND (reference sequence). V shed 2 bases and J shed 4 bases, with 12 bases lying between them. The material sequenced was CD4+ T cells from peripheral blood mononuclear cells, taken in the third trimester of pregnancy. This chain links TRBV19 with TRBJ1-5, with unresolved D. The source of this sequence is a female donor in good health, enrolled as a control in a pregnancy study. The CDR3 reads CASSISRAINQPQHF. The DNA for the CDR3 is TGTGCCAGTAGTATAAGTCGAGCCATTAATCAGCCCCAGCATTTT.